The 25 T cell receptor beta chains below were found in one sample sequenced in a study of vaccination and CD4 T cells after COVID-19. What these receptors recognize is not known. Cultured CD4+ T cell DNA underwent sequencing with the Oncomine TCR Beta short-read assay. MiXCR, run by TCRdb on the PCR reads, gives a single entry per CDR3 protein. The sample has some 21,000 distinct CDR3 sequences, more than 45% seen once. Time point here: late sampling 161 to 241 days after vaccination in a few convalescent patients. Described treatment: approximately 9-day PBMC culture with coronavirus spike peptide pools or control peptides (ViraFEST assay). Sequencing used CD4+ T cells from blood, cultured in vitro, obtained about 7 months after SARS-CoV-2 vaccination. All receptors derive from a human donor who had recovered from COVID-19.

This clonotype was seen only a few times. The V call is TRBV20-1, the J call TRBJ1-2; D remains unclear. The CDR3 sequence is 13 residues long. CDR1 DFQATT and CDR2 SNEGSKA come from the germline V gene (reference sequence). Trimming stripped 0 bases from V and 0 bases from J, with 5 bases between. CDR3 sequence: CSARDNPNYGYTF. The CDR3 nucleotides read TGCAGTGCTAGAGATAACCCTAACTATGGCTACACCTTC.

The table lists this clonotype with a few counts. The chain is built from TRBV7-9 and TRBJ1-5; TRBD1 matches at 7 bases. This CDR3 has 14 amino acids. Trimming took 4 bases from V and 5 from J; bases not matched to a gene: 5. Looked up from germline, CDR1 is SEHNR and CDR2 is FQNEAQ (reference sequence). CDR3 DNA sequence: TGTGCCAGCAGCTGGGACAGCGCCGATCAGCCCCAGCATTTT. Translated: CASSWDSADQPQHF.

The V gene is TRBV7-2, the J gene TRBJ2-7; D is tentatively TRBD1 or TRBD2 (5 bases each). Gene TRBJ2-1 matches the end of the DNA better, so the J call may be wrong. Germline loops: CDR1 SGHTA, CDR2 FQGNSA. The CDR3 has 13 residues. CDR3 residues: CASSFRGHNEQFF. The CDR3 coding sequence is TGTGCCAGCAGCTTTCGGGGACACAATGAGCAGTTCTTC.

This sequence joins TRBV18 and TRBJ1-5; D remains unclear. The CDR3 consists of 14 residues. Germline V gives CDR1 KGHSH, CDR2 LQKENI. V was trimmed by 6 bases and J by 0 bases, leaving 9 bases between them. CDR3 in DNA: TGTGCCAGCTCGCCCCGGGATAGCAATCAGCCCCAGCATTTT. This encodes CASSPRDSNQPQHF.

This chain joins TRBV20-1 and TRBJ1-2, with D hard to call. The V end was cut by 4 bases, the J end by 8 bases, with 14 bases between. This CDR3 is built from 12 residues. CDR1 is DFQATT and CDR2 is SNEGSKA in the germline V gene (reference sequence). The CDR3 DNA is TGCAGTGCTAAACCCTACCTTGGGGGCTACACCTTC. This codes for CSAKPYLGGYTF.

This clonotype turned up a few times. The rearrangement links TRBV20-1 to TRBJ1-5, with TRBD1 as a possible D gene (6 bases). The CDR3 covers 14 residues. Trimming cost V 0 bases and J 7 bases, with 13 bases left between them. Germline assignment: CDR1 DFQATT and CDR2 SNEGSKA (reference sequence). The CDR3 coding sequence is TGCAGTGCTAGAGATCGAGACAGGATCCAGCCCCAGCATTTT. Amino acids: CSARDRDRIQPQHF.

This chain's CDR3 is CASSVGGGQPQHF. Written as DNA, the CDR3 is TGTGCCAGCAGTGTAGGGGGCGGTCAGCCCCAGCATTTT. The chain employs TRBV2 and TRBJ1-5; 7 bases match TRBD1. V dropped 4 bases and J dropped 6; count of bases not matched to a gene: 3. Germline lookup yields CDR1 SNHLY and CDR2 FYNNEI. This CDR3 has 13 residues.

By proportion, this clonotype is medium-sized (0.01 to 0.1%). V is TRBV6-4 and J is TRBJ1-5; D gene ambiguous. Germline V CDR1 and CDR2: MRHNA, SNTAGT. Trimming stripped 4 bases from V and 2 bases from J, with 9 bases between. The length of the CDR3 is 14 residues. This chain's CDR3 is CASSVEGGNQPQHF. CDR3 DNA sequence: TGTGCCAGCAGTGTTGAAGGCGGCAATCAGCCCCAGCATTTT.

This chain joins TRBV20-1 and TRBJ2-2; no definite D call. Between the trimmed V and J ends, which lost 3 bases and 6 bases, there was a span of 8 bases. The CDR3 length is 12 residues. Germline-derived CDR1 and CDR2 are DFQATT and SNEGSKA (reference sequence). The CDR3 nucleotides are TGCAGTGCTAGCGACGACCCCGGGGAGCTGTTTTTT. Its translation: CSASDDPGELFF.

This clonotype was counted only a few times. This chain joins TRBV20-1 and TRBJ2-2; no clear D gene. Trimming took off 6 bases at V and 6 bases at J, with 14 bases between the two ends. CDR1 and CDR2 from the germline V gene are DFQATT and SNEGSKA (reference sequence). CDR3 length: 13 residues. The CDR3 nucleotides are TGCAGTGCACCGGACCCACTCGCCGGGGAGCTGTTTTTT. This encodes CSAPDPLAGELFF.

This clonotype was counted a few times. V usage is TRBV18 and J usage is TRBJ1-2, with D perhaps TRBD1 (5 bases). Germline V CDR1 and CDR2: KGHSH, LQKENI. The V end was cut by 3 bases, the J end by 8 bases, with 13 bases between. The CDR3 covers 13 residues. The CDR3 reads CASSPRDVLGYTF. CDR3 coding DNA: TGTGCCAGCTCACCCAGGGACGTCCTCGGCTACACCTTC. Together with reference TRBV18 and TRBJ1-2, the CDR3 gives the full variable domain: NAGVMQNPRHLVRRRGQEARLRCSPMKGHSHVYWYRQLPEEGLKFMVYLQKENIIDESGMPKERFSAEFPKEGPSILRIQQVVRGDSAAYFCASSPRDVLGYTFGSGTRLTVV.

This chain links TRBV21-1 with TRBJ2-7; the table assigns TRBD1, which was not confirmed against the DNA. TRBV21-1 corresponds to a pseudogene. The CDR3 runs to 15 residues. In DNA form, the CDR3 reads TGTGCCAGCAGCAAAGTGACAGGGGGTTGGTACGAGCAGTACTTC. Translation gives CASSKVTGGWYEQYF.

The chain couples TRBV27 to TRBJ2-1, with unresolved D. CDR1 is MNHEY, CDR2 SMNVEV, per germline (reference sequence). Trimming took 5 bases from V and 10 from J, leaving 12 bases between them. The CDR3 contains 12 residues. In DNA form, the CDR3 reads TGTGCCAGCAGTAGAGTTGGCGGAGAGCAGTTCTTC. It is translated as CASSRVGGEQFF.

This clonotype showed up just a few times. The chain is built from TRBV7-3 and TRBJ1-1; TRBD1 agrees at 12 bases. Germline V gene data show CDR1 as SGHTA and CDR2 as FQGTGA. J gave up 8 bases and V 5 bases, and 9 bases lay outside the gene matches. The CDR3 spans 15 residues. The CDR3 nucleotides are TGTGCCAGCAGCCCAATTGGGACAGGGGGCGGCGAAGCTTTCTTT. Translating it yields CASSPIGTGGGEAFF.

The CDR3 region has the DNA TGTGCCAGCAGCCCTAAACCGGGACTAGTGGGCAATGAGCAGTTCTTC. Its translation is CASSPKPGLVGNEQFF. The chain couples TRBV11-2 to TRBJ2-1, with TRBD2 matching 8 bases. The CDR3 length is 16 residues. Germline V gene data show CDR1 as SGHAT and CDR2 as FQNNGV. The V and J ends lost 5 bases and 6 bases, in that order; junction bases with no gene match: 12.

The chain couples TRBV18 to TRBJ1-2, with TRBD1 as a possible D gene (6 bases). Germline CDR1 is KGHSH and CDR2 is LQKENI. Trimming left V 3 bases short and J 4 bases short, with 9 bases between. The CDR3 totals 13 residues. The CDR3 protein is CASSPDSLYGYTF. CDR3 coding DNA: TGTGCCAGCTCACCGGACAGTCTCTATGGCTACACCTTC.

V is TRBV4-2 and J is TRBJ2-3, with 12 bases identical to TRBD2. V shed 10 bases and J 5 bases; nucleotides not matched to a gene: 13. CDR1 is LGHNA, CDR2 YNFKEQ, per germline. The CDR3 length is 16 residues. CDR3 bases: TGTGCCACCGGACTAGCGGGGAGTTCTAGTCGAGATACGCAGTATTTT. Its protein product is CATGLAGSSSRDTQYF.

The V gene is TRBV2, the J gene TRBJ1-2; TRBD1 is a possible D gene (6 bases). This CDR3 spans 12 amino acids. The ends were cut back, 6 bases at V and 6 bases at J, with 11 bases in the middle. In germline, CDR1 is SNHLY, CDR2 FYNNEI. The CDR3 loop reads CASSAGTHGYTF. In nucleotides, the CDR3 is TGTGCCAGCAGCGCCGGGACACATGGCTACACCTTC. Full variable domain (outside the CDR3, taken from reference TRBV2 and TRBJ1-2): EPEVTQTPSHQVTQMGQEVILRCVPISNHLYFYWYRQILGQKVEFLVSFYNNEISEKSEIFDDQFSVERPDGSNFTLKIRSTKLEDSAMYFCASSAGTHGYTFGSGTRLTVV.

The chain employs TRBV6-5 and TRBJ2-5, with D perhaps TRBD1 or TRBD2 (5 bases each). There are 15 residues in the CDR3. The V end lost 4 bases, the J end lost 4 bases, and 16 bases lay between the germline ends. Germline V gene data show CDR1 as MNHEY and CDR2 as SVGAGI. CDR3 sequence: CASSFRGVLGETQYF. In nucleotides, the CDR3 is TGTGCCAGCAGTTTCCGAGGGGTCTTGGGAGAGACCCAGTACTTC.

The V call is TRBV2, the J call TRBJ2-7; D might be TRBD2 (5 bases). Per germline, CDR1 SNHLY and CDR2 FYNNEI. The CDR3 is 13 residues long. V lost 4 bases and J lost 6, with 13 bases in between. This chain's CDR3 is CASSGVGDIEQYF. The CDR3 nucleotides are TGTGCCAGCAGTGGGGTCGGGGATATCGAGCAGTACTTC.

The sample holds a few counts of this clonotype. DNA of the CDR3: TGCAGTGCTCGAAAGACCGGGACCACAGATACGCAGTATTTT. Protein sequence: CSARKTGTTDTQYF. The V and J genes are TRBV20-1 and TRBJ2-3; D tentatively fits TRBD1 or TRBD2 (5 bases each). Trimming left V 5 bases short and J 2 bases short, with 14 bases between. The germline gives CDR1 DFQATT, CDR2 SNEGSKA (reference sequence). The CDR3 is 14 residues long.

The chain is built from TRBV6-1 and TRBJ2-7, with 9 bases aligning to TRBD1. The CDR3 length is 14 residues. After removal of 6 bases from V and 4 bases from J, the junction contained 7 bases not matched to a gene. Germline V gives CDR1 MNHNS, CDR2 SASEGT. The CDR3, as DNA: TGTGCCAGCAGCCAACAGGGGGCGACATACGAGCAGTACTTC. Translated, it gives CASSQQGATYEQYF.

This clonotype appeared a single time. The chain is built from TRBV6-1 and TRBJ2-7; D gene uncertain. The V and J ends lost 5 bases and 5 bases respectively, with 7 bases between them. The germline V gene encodes CDR1 MNHNS and CDR2 SASEGT. The CDR3 extends over 11 amino acids. CDR3 nucleotides: TGTGCCAGCAGTAAAACGGACGAGCAGTACTTC. The encoded protein is CASSKTDEQYF.

Only a few counts were recorded for this clonotype. The chain carries TRBV10-3 and TRBJ1-1, with 8 bases fitting TRBD1. The CDR3 has 15 amino acids. Germline V gene lookup returns CDR1 ENHRY and CDR2 SYGVKD. V shed 6 bases, J shed 0 bases, and the junction held 6 bases outside the gene matches. In DNA form, the CDR3 reads TGTGCCATCAGACTGGGACAGGCGATGAACACTGAAGCTTTCTTT. Its translation: CAIRLGQAMNTEAFF.

This clonotype has just a few counts. The chain employs TRBV10-1 and TRBJ2-5; 9 bases match TRBD1. This CDR3 contains 13 residues. CDR1 and CDR2 from the germline V gene are WNHNN and SYGVQD (reference sequence). With V trimmed by 9 bases and J by 6 bases, 8 bases remained unmatched. CDR3 in amino acids: CASIVGQGQTQYF. CDR3 in DNA: TGCGCCAGTATAGTGGGACAGGGTCAGACCCAGTACTTC.